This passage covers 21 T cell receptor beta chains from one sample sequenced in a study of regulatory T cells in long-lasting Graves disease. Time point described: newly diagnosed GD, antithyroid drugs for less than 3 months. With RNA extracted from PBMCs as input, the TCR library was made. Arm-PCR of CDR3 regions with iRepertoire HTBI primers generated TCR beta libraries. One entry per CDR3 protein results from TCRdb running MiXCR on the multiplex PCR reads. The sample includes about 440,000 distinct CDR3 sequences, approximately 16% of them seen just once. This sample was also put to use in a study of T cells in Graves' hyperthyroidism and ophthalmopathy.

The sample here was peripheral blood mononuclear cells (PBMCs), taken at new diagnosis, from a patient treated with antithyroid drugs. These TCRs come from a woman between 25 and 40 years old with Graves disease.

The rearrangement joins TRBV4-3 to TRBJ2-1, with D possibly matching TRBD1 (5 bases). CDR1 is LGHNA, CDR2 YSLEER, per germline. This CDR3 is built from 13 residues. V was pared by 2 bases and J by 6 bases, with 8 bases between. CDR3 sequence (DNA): TGCGCCAGCAGCCAAAATCAGGGCAATGAGCAGTTCTTC. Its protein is CASSQNQGNEQFF.

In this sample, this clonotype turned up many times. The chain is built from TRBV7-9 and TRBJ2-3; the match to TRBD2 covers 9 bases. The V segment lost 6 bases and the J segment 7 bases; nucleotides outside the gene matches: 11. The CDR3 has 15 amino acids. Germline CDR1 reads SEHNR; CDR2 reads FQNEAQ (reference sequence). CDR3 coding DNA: TGTGCCAGCAGGTCCGGGACTAGCCAACTAAATACGCAGTATTTT. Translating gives CASRSGTSQLNTQYF.

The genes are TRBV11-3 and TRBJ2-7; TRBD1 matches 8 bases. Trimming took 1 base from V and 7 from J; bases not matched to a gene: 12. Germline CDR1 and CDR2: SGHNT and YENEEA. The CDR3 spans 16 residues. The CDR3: CASSLARGQAVWEQYF. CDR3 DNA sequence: TGTGCCAGCAGCTTAGCGCGGGGACAGGCGGTTTGGGAGCAGTACTTC.

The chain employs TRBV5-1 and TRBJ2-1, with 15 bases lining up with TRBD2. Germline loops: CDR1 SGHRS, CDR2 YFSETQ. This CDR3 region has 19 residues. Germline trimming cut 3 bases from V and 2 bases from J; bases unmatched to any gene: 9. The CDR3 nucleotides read TGCGCCAGCAGCTCACTAGGACTAGCGGGAGGGCCGGCCTACAATGAGCAGTTCTTC. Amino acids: CASSSLGLAGGPAYNEQFF.

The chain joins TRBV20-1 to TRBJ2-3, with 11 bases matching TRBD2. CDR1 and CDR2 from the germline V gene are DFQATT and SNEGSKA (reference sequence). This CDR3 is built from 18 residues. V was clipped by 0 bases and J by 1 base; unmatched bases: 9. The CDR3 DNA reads TGCAGTGCTAGAGATCTTAGGATAGCGGGAGGGGGCACAGATACGCAGTATTTT. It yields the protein CSARDLRIAGGGTDTQYF.

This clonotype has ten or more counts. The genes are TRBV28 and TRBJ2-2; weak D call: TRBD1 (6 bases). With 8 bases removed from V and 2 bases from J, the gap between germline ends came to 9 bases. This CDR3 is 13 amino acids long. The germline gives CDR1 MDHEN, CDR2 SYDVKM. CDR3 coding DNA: TGTGCCAGCCCGGACAGAAACACCGGGGAGCTGTTTTTT. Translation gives CASPDRNTGELFF.

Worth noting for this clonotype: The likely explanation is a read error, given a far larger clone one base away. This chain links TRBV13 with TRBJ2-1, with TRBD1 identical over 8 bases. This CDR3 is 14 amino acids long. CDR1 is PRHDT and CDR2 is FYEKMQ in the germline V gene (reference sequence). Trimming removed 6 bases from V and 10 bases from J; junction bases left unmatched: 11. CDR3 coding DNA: TGTGCCAGCAGTCCCGGGACAGGCTCCTACGAGCAGTTCTTC. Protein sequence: CASSPGTGSYEQFF.

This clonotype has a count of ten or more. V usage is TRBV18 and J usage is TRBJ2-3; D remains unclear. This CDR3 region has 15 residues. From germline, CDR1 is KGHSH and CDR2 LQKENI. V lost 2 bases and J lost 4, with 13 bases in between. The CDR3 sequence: CASSPARGEADTQYF. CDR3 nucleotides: TGTGCCAGCTCACCAGCGAGAGGTGAGGCAGATACGCAGTATTTT.

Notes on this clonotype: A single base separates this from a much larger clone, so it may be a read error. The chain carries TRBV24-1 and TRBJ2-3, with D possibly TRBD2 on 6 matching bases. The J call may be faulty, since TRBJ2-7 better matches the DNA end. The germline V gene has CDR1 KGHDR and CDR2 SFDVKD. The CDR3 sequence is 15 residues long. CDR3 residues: CATNVGTGDSGEQYF. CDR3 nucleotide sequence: TGTGCCACCAACGTTGGAACGGGGGACTCTGGTGAGCAGTACTTC.

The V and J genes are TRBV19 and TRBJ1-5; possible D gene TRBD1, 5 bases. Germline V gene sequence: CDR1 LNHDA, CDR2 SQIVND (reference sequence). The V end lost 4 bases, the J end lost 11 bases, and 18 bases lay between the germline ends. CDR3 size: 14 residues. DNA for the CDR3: TGTGCCAGTAGTACCCCCGGAGGACATTCGGCCCAGCATTTT. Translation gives CASSTPGGHSAQHF.

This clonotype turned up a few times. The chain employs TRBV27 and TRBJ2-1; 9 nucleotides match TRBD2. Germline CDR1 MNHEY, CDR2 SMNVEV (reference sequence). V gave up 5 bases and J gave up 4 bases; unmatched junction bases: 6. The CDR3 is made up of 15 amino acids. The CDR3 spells CASSSSGSFYNEQFF. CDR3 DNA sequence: TGTGCCAGCAGTAGTAGCGGGAGCTTTTACAATGAGCAGTTCTTC.

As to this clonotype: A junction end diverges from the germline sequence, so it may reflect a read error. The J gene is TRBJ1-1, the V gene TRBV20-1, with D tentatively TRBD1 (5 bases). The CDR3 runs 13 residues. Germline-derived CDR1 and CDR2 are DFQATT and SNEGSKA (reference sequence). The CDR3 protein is CSARGPMNTEGFF. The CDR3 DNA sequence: TGCAGTGCTAGGGGGCCCATGAACACTGAAGGTTTCTTT.

Written as DNA, the CDR3 is TGCGCCAGCAGCCAAGAGCGGACTAGCTTCTACGAGCAGTACTTC. Translating it yields CASSQERTSFYEQYF. The rearrangement links TRBV4-1 to TRBJ2-7, with 8 positions matching TRBD2. The CDR3 loop spans 15 amino acids. Trimming removed 0 bases from V and 3 bases from J; junction bases left unmatched: 4. Germline-derived CDR1 and CDR2 are MGHRA and YSYEKL.

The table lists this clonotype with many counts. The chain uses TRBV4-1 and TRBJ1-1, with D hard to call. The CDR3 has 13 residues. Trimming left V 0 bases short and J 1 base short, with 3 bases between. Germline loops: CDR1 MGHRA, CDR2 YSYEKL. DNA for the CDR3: TGCGCCAGCAGCCAAGAGAAGAACACTGAAGCTTTCTTT. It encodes CASSQEKNTEAFF.

The CDR3 nucleotides are TGCAGTGCTAGTGACAGCGGGGCCGCCTACGAGCAGTACTTC. Translating it yields CSASDSGAAYEQYF. The genes are TRBV20-1 and TRBJ2-7; 7 bases align to TRBD2. This CDR3 has 14 residues. In germline, CDR1 is DFQATT, CDR2 SNEGSKA (reference sequence). V was pared by 3 bases and J by 2 bases, with 7 bases of the junction left unmatched.

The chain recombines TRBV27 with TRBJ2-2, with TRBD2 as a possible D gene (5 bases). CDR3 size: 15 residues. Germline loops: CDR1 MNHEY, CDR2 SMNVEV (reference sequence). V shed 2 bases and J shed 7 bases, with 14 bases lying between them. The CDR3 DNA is TGTGCCAGCAGTTTAAGGAGGTCTCGCGGCGGGGAGCTGTTTTTT. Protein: CASSLRRSRGGELFF.

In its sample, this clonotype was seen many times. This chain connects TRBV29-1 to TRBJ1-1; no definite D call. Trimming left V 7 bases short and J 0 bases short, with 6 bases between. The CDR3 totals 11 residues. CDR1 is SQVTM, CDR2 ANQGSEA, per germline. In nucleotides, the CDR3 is TGCAGCGCTAGCTTGAACACTGAAGCTTTCTTT. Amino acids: CSASLNTEAFF.

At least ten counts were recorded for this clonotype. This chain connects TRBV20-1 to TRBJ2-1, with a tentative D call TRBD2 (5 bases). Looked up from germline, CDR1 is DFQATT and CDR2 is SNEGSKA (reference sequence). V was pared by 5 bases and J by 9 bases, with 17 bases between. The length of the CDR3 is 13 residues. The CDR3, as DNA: TGCAGTGCTGATGGGGAGCTGGACCGTGAGCAGTTCTTC. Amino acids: CSADGELDREQFF.

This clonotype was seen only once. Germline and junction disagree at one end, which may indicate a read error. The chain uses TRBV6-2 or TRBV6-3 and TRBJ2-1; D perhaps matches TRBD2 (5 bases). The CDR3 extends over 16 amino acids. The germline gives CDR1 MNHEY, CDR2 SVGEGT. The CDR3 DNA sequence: TGTGCCAACAGTGAATTGAGGACTTCTGGCTACAATGAGCAGTTCTTC. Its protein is CANSELRTSGYNEQFF.

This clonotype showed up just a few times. In nucleotides, the CDR3 is TGTGCCAGTAGTACCCTAGCGGGACACTCCTACGAGCAGTACTTC. Translated: CASSTLAGHSYEQYF. The V gene is TRBV19, the J gene TRBJ2-7; 9 bases match TRBD2. CDR3 length equals 15 residues. The germline CDR1 and CDR2 sequences are LNHDA and SQIVND (reference sequence). The J segment lost 0 bases and the V segment lost 4 bases, leaving 4 bases of the junction unmatched.

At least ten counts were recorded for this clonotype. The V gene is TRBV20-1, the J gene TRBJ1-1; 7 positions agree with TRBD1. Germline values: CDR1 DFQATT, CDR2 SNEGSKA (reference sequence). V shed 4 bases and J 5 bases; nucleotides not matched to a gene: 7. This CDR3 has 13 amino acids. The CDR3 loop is CSAIKGAVTEAFF. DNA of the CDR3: TGCAGTGCTATTAAGGGGGCGGTTACTGAAGCTTTCTTT.